Many counts were recorded for the clone carrying this TCR beta chain. At the DNA level, this CDR3 is encoded by other sequences in the same sample as well. Some clones are missing from TCRdb's copy, which holds only in-frame ones; the method was immunoSEQ multiplex PCR. The data show under 250,000 clones, 87% seen once. Germline V lookup: CDR1 LGHDT, CDR2 YNNKEL (reference sequence). Trimming took 2 bases from V and 1 from J; bases not matched to a gene: 4. This CDR3 is 16 amino acids long. Individuals aged about 18 to 90 years were recruited from approximately 24 US areas. These data come from a study of blood T cell repertoires in COVID-19. In the study overall: COVID-19 samples from acute and convalescent phases originated in the United States, Italy and Spain. The cDNA or gDNA used as material had been derived from T cells, B-cell-depleted T cells, or PBMCs.

Sequencing was carried out using PBMCs or T cells enriched from blood (not recorded which). The V call is TRBV3-1 (or the pseudogene TRBV3-2), the J call TRBJ2-3; TRBD2 matches at 9 bases. This clonotype was sampled from a man aged 25 to 40 who had recovered from COVID-19. CDR3 amino acids: CASSQFSGSGTDTQYF. The CDR3 nucleotides read TGTGCCAGCAGCCAATTTAGCGGGAGTGGCACAGATACGCAGTATTTT.